A single sample is the source of the 27 T cell receptor beta chains below, sequenced in a study of T cells in Graves' hyperthyroidism and ophthalmopathy. RNA transcripts provided the source from which TCR beta CDR3 regions were amplified. When the TCR CDR3 underwent first-round RT-PCR, the HTBI primer set was used. TCRdb reprocessed the multiplex PCR reads with MiXCR, giving one entry per CDR3 protein. The table lists about 610,000 distinct CDR3 sequences, 14% to 15% of them singletons. The specimen sequenced was blood. The receptors derive from a woman aged 40 to 50 with Graves' ophthalmopathy.

This clonotype was seen many times. The rearrangement uses TRBV6-1 and TRBJ1-1; 7 bases line up with TRBD1. CDR1 is MNHNS, CDR2 SASEGT, per germline. This CDR3 spans 17 amino acids. The V gene end was trimmed by 0 bases and the J gene end by 7 bases; junction bases not matched to a gene: 14. CDR3 sequence: CASSEATGRNPIGEAFF. The CDR3 DNA sequence: TGTGCCAGCAGTGAAGCGACAGGGCGCAACCCTATCGGTGAAGCTTTCTTT.

At least ten counts were recorded for this clonotype. The rearrangement links TRBV12-3 or TRBV12-4 to TRBJ1-2; D possibly corresponds to TRBD1 (5 bases). This CDR3 has 14 residues. V shed 5 bases and J shed 4 bases, with 14 bases lying between them. The chain's CDR3 is CASSPTDSPYGYTF. For the CDR3, the DNA is TGTGCCAGCAGTCCTACTGACAGCCCCTATGGCTACACCTTC.

This clonotype was recorded at least ten times. This chain joins TRBV6-1 and TRBJ1-5, with D unresolved. This CDR3 contains 16 residues. Per germline, CDR1 MNHNS and CDR2 SASEGT. V was pared by 8 bases and J by 3 bases, with 20 bases between. The CDR3 region has the DNA TGTGCCAGCCGGAACTCTCACTCACGCCTCAATCAGCCCCAGCATTTT. Translating it yields CASRNSHSRLNQPQHF.

This clonotype was found many times. This rearrangement joins TRBV6-1 to TRBJ1-1; no reliable D call. The CDR3 length is 14 residues. CDR1 MNHNS and CDR2 SASEGT come from the germline V gene. The V gene lost 5 bases and the J gene lost 1 base, with 11 bases spanning the gap. CDR3 coding DNA: TGTGCCAGCAGTCATCCTCGGGGGAACACTGAAGCTTTCTTT. Protein product: CASSHPRGNTEAFF.

Ten or more counts support this clonotype. The chain combines TRBV19 with TRBJ1-5; D is ambiguous. Trimming took off 6 bases at V and 5 bases at J, with 23 bases between the two ends. This CDR3 is 17 amino acids long. Germline values: CDR1 LNHDA, CDR2 SQIVND (reference sequence). The CDR3 spells CASRTGPRGRWDQPQHF. The CDR3 DNA reads TGTGCCAGTAGAACTGGACCTCGGGGAAGGTGGGATCAGCCCCAGCATTTT.

This clonotype was detected a few times. The chain combines TRBV12-3 or TRBV12-4 with TRBJ2-7; D call uncertain. V was cut by 7 bases and J by 4 bases, with 14 bases left in between. The CDR3 has 13 amino acids. Here the CDR3 reads CASNYGGFYEQYF. CDR3 coding DNA: TGTGCCAGCAACTACGGTGGATTTTACGAGCAGTACTTC.

This clonotype has at least ten counts. CDR3 protein: CASRELAGVAYEQYF. CDR3 sequence (DNA): TGTGCCAGCAGAGAACTAGCGGGAGTCGCCTACGAGCAGTACTTC. The chain combines TRBV6-2 or TRBV6-3 with TRBJ2-7, with 11 bases lining up with TRBD2. CDR1 and CDR2 (germline): MNHEY, SVGEGT. The CDR3 has 15 residues. The J segment lost 2 bases and the V segment lost 6 bases, leaving 6 bases of the junction unmatched.

This clonotype appeared many times. The chain uses TRBV2 and TRBJ2-7; D is possibly TRBD1 (6 bases). Trimming removed 4 bases from V and 5 bases from J, with 12 bases in between. The CDR3 consists of 13 residues. CDR1 and CDR2 from the germline V gene are SNHLY and FYNNEI. CDR3 sequence (DNA): TGTGCCAGCAGTGTTAACAGGGTCAACGAGCAGTACTTC. Translation gives CASSVNRVNEQYF.

This clonotype turned up a few times. This sequence joins TRBV7-8 and TRBJ1-5; perhaps TRBD1 as D (6 bases). Trimming pared 4 bases from V and 5 bases from J, leaving 12 bases between. CDR3 length equals 14 residues. Germline CDR1 is SGHVS and CDR2 is FQNEAQ. The CDR3 loop is CASSSEGGYQPQHF. CDR3 nucleotide sequence: TGTGCCAGCAGCTCCGAGGGGGGCTATCAGCCCCAGCATTTT.

The table lists this clonotype with many counts. The chain uses TRBV20-1 and TRBJ1-1, with D perhaps matching TRBD1 (5 bases). Germline assignment: CDR1 DFQATT and CDR2 SNEGSKA (reference sequence). Between the trimmed V and J ends, which lost 4 bases and 4 bases, there was a span of 10 bases. This CDR3 spans 12 amino acids. Here the CDR3 DNA reads TGCAGTGCTACCGACGGGGGCACTGAAGCTTTCTTT. Translated: CSATDGGTEAFF.

The gene calls are TRBV5-4 and TRBJ1-1; weak D call: TRBD1 (6 bases). This CDR3 has 15 residues. V lost 2 bases, J lost 4 bases, and 15 bases lay in between. Germline CDR1 is SGHNT and CDR2 is YYREEE (reference sequence). The CDR3 DNA follows: TGTGCCAGCAGCTTATATTTAGGGGGAACCACTGAAGCTTTCTTT. Residues: CASSLYLGGTTEAFF.

In this sample, this clonotype turned up a few times. The rearrangement uses TRBV7-3 and TRBJ1-3; unclear D gene. Germline V lookup: CDR1 SGHTA, CDR2 FQGTGA. Trimming left V 5 bases short and J 0 bases short, with 8 bases between. The CDR3 is 14 residues long. CDR3 amino acids: CASSNQGSGNTIYF. CDR3 in DNA: TGTGCCAGCAGCAACCAAGGCTCTGGAAACACCATATATTTT.

This clonotype has ten or more counts. V is TRBV12-3 or TRBV12-4 and J is TRBJ2-2; no clear D gene. This CDR3 has 13 residues. Between the trimmed V and J ends, which lost 1 base and 7 bases, there was a span of 7 bases. The CDR3 DNA reads TGTGCCAGCAGTTTAGTGGATGACGGGGAGCTGTTTTTT. The encoded protein is CASSLVDDGELFF.

This clonotype was observed a few times. The chain is built from TRBV6-2 or TRBV6-3 and TRBJ2-5; 7 bases align to TRBD2. Trimming at V came to 2 bases and at J to 2 bases, leaving 5 bases not matched to a gene. The germline V gene encodes CDR1 MNHEY and CDR2 SVGEGT. CDR3 length: 15 amino acids. The CDR3 is CASSYLSSGQETQYF. For the CDR3, the DNA is TGTGCCAGCAGTTACCTTTCTAGCGGTCAAGAGACCCAGTACTTC.

This clonotype was counted at least ten times. CDR3 in amino acids: CASRPGTPQETQYF. The CDR3 bases are TGTGCCAGCAGGCCCGGGACGCCCCAAGAGACCCAGTACTTC. The rearrangement links TRBV6-2 or TRBV6-3 to TRBJ2-5; the D call may be TRBD1 or TRBD2 (5 bases each). The CDR3 is 14 amino acids. V lost 6 bases, J lost 1 base, and 12 bases lay in between. Germline values: CDR1 MNHEY, CDR2 SVGEGT.

This clonotype was found many times. The chain combines TRBV2 with TRBJ1-2, with a possible D match to TRBD1 (5 bases). The CDR3 totals 16 residues. Per germline, CDR1 SNHLY and CDR2 FYNNEI. Trimming shortened V by 6 bases and J by 4 bases, and 21 bases separated the two germline ends. The CDR3 DNA follows: TGTGCCAGCAGACCCCCCTCGGGGGGACGGATCTATGGCTACACCTTC. This translates into CASRPPSGGRIYGYTF.

J is TRBJ2-7 and V is TRBV28, with a tentative D call TRBD2 (6 bases). Deletions cut 6 bases from V and 3 bases from J, with 15 bases between. CDR3 size: 14 residues. Germline V lookup: CDR1 MDHEN, CDR2 SYDVKM. The CDR3 sequence: CASSPTGTHYEQYF. The CDR3 coding sequence is TGTGCCAGCAGCCCAACCGGGACTCACTACGAGCAGTACTTC.

Ten or more counts support this clonotype. The chain is built from TRBV6-2 or TRBV6-3 and TRBJ2-7; D is perhaps TRBD1 or TRBD2 (6 bases each). The CDR3 length is 13 residues. In germline, CDR1 is MNHEY, CDR2 SVGEGT. V lost 6 bases to trimming and J lost 0 bases, with 9 bases between them. Written as DNA, the CDR3 is TGTGCCAGCAGCCGGGGGCTCTCCTACGAGCAGTACTTC. Translated, it gives CASSRGLSYEQYF.

Ten or more counts support this clonotype. The chain joins TRBV4-2 to TRBJ2-7; D is uncertain. Deletions cut 4 bases from V and 3 bases from J, with 10 bases between. CDR1 is LGHNA and CDR2 is YNFKEQ in the germline V gene. CDR3 size: 13 residues. The CDR3 sequence: CASSRRTDYEQYF. The DNA for the CDR3 is TGTGCCAGCAGCCGGAGAACCGACTACGAGCAGTACTTC.

Note on this clonotype: Since a much larger clone is just one base distant, this may be a read error. This chain joins TRBV28 and TRBJ2-5; D possibly matches TRBD1 or TRBD2 (6 bases each). The germline V gene encodes CDR1 MDHEN and CDR2 SYDVKM. The CDR3 is made up of 13 amino acids. The CDR3 sequence: CAATGGGGETRYF. The CDR3, as DNA: TGTGCCGCGACAGGAGGCGGAGGGGAGACCCGGTACTTC.

This clonotype showed up many times. This rearrangement joins TRBV14 to TRBJ1-1, with D tentatively TRBD1 (5 bases). V dropped 1 base and J dropped 14 bases, with 17 bases sitting between them. Germline-derived CDR1 and CDR2 are SGHDN and FVKESK. CDR3 size: 13 residues. For the CDR3, the DNA is TGTGCCAGCAGCCAAGTAGCTGTGGGGGATCGCTTCTTT. Encoded protein: CASSQVAVGDRFF.

This clonotype has only a few counts. CDR3 region: CASSPGAGGTEAFF. As DNA, the CDR3 is TGTGCCAGCTCACCGGGGGCGGGGGGCACTGAAGCTTTCTTT. The chain carries TRBV18 and TRBJ1-1; D might be TRBD1 (6 bases). Trimming stripped 3 bases from V and 4 bases from J, with 12 bases between. Germline V gene lookup returns CDR1 KGHSH and CDR2 LQKENI. The CDR3 is made up of 14 amino acids.

This clonotype was counted ten times or more. The V and J genes are TRBV29-1 and TRBJ1-2; 7 bases align to TRBD1. V was pared by 5 bases and J by 6 bases, with 12 bases of the junction left unmatched. Germline values: CDR1 SQVTM, CDR2 ANQGSEA. The CDR3 is 14 amino acids. CDR3 protein: CSVTEGALRDGYTF. The CDR3 bases are TGCAGCGTTACAGAGGGGGCGCTTAGGGATGGCTACACCTTC. The full variable domain, rest sourced from reference TRBV29-1 and TRBJ1-2, is SAVISQKPSRDICQRGTSLTIQCQVDSQVTMMFWYRQQPGQSLTLIATANQGSEATYESGFVIDKFPISRPNLTFSTLTVSNMSPEDSSIYLCSVTEGALRDGYTFGSGTRLTVV.

This clonotype appeared many times. The chain couples TRBV7-6 to TRBJ2-2; 9 positions agree with TRBD1. The CDR3 is 20 residues long. Per the germline V gene, CDR1 is SGHVS and CDR2 is FNYEAQ. Trimming took 5 bases from V and 1 from J; bases not matched to a gene: 17. CDR3 sequence: CASSPGTGSPDWENTGELFF. The CDR3, as DNA: TGTGCCAGCAGCCCTGGGACAGGGTCTCCCGATTGGGAGAACACCGGGGAGCTGTTTTTT.

This clonotype was seen ten or more times. The chain is built from TRBV12-3 or TRBV12-4 and TRBJ1-2, with 9 bases identical to TRBD1. The CDR3 extends over 12 amino acids. Trimming took 5 bases from V and 11 from J; bases not matched to a gene: 6. CDR3 DNA: TGTGCCAGCAGTGGGACAGGGAGGGAATACACCTTC. Its protein is CASSGTGREYTF.

This clonotype appeared many times. This CDR3 is CASRASLWETQYF. The CDR3 DNA sequence: TGTGCCAGCAGGGCTAGTTTATGGGAGACCCAGTACTTC. The J gene is TRBJ2-5, the V gene TRBV28; D not certain. The germline V and J ends were trimmed by 6 bases and 5 bases, with 13 bases remaining between them. The CDR3 runs to 13 residues. CDR1 is MDHEN, CDR2 SYDVKM, per germline.

The rearrangement uses TRBV29-1 and TRBJ1-6; tentatively, D is TRBD1 (5 bases). V was trimmed by 8 bases and J by 0 bases, leaving 14 bases between them. Germline values: CDR1 SQVTM, CDR2 ANQGSEA. This CDR3 has 15 residues. CDR3 sequence reads: CSQIADSSYNSPLHF. In DNA, the CDR3 is TGCAGCCAAATTGCCGACAGCTCCTATAATTCACCCCTCCACTTT.